This T cell receptor beta chain was documented in a study of T cell repertoires in cytomegalovirus infection. Study context: Public signatures in TCR beta pointed to CMV infection and matching HLA type. Study results and limitations: What dominated the ex vivo response were HLA-C-restricted CMV-specific TCR beta clonotypes.

TCRdb re-called the reads through MiXCR, storing one row per CDR3 protein. The sample records around 89,000 distinct CDR3 sequences, approximately 30% being singletons. Germline loops: CDR1 LNHNV, CDR2 YYDKDF (reference sequence). V lost 0 bases and J 4 bases, leaving 12 bases between the germline ends. The CDR3 runs 15 residues. Worth noting for this clonotype: As yet, its antigen is unknown.

The rearrangement links TRBV15 to TRBJ2-5, with D possibly being TRBD2 (7 bases). This sample comprised CD8+ T cells from cultured PBMCs, obtained from culture after CMV antigen stimulation. The source of this sequence is a human donor in good health (CMV status not recorded). Some clones in this sample may be carry-over from other donors' samples. CDR3 amino acids: CATSRDAGAGETQYF. In DNA form, the CDR3 reads TGTGCCACCAGCAGAGATGCGGGGGCGGGAGAGACCCAGTACTTC.